This TCR beta chain was recorded in a study of vaccination and CD4 T cells after COVID-19. Noted treatment: approximately nine-day PBMC culture with coronavirus spike peptide pools or control peptides (ViraFEST assay). This clonotype occurred a few times. Its antigen is not identified. The Oncomine TCR Beta short-read assay generated sequence data from the DNA of cultured CD4+ T cells. Cultures of CD4+ T cells served as the source for extracting genomic DNA. One entry per CDR3 protein, called by TCRdb with MiXCR from the PCR reads. The profile shows about 15,000 distinct CDR3 sequences, around 48% of them singletons. In germline, CDR1 is MNHEY, CDR2 SVGAGI. V was shortened by 4 bases and J by 1 base, with 13 bases between the two germline ends. The CDR3 runs 15 residues.

The receptor's source is a human donor who had recovered from COVID-19. The chain uses TRBV6-5 and TRBJ1-1; possible D gene TRBD1, 5 bases. The sample consisted of CD4+ T cells from blood, cultured in vitro, taken before SARS-CoV-2 vaccination. CDR3 coding DNA: TGTGCCAGCAGTTCAACGACAGTTGGGAACACTGAAGCTTTCTTT. Its translation is CASSSTTVGNTEAFF.